The entry below describes one TCR beta chain. Antigen specificity is unknown. TCRdb reanalysed the 5' RACE reads using MiXCR and keeps one entry per CDR3 protein. The sample has more than 250,000 distinct CDR3 sequences, roughly 18% seen once; the top ten hold under 30%. The data stem from a study of T-cell memory formation after mild COVID-19. Study observations and caveats: What remained unconfirmed was the SARS-CoV-2 specificity of second-wave clones peaking on day 37. Pre-infection memory carried some responding clones, suggesting that cross-reactive memory joined. Mostly located in CM and EM were contracting CD4+ clones, with contracting CD8+ clones located in EMRA.

Sequenced: PBMCs or a T cell subset sorted from them (not recorded which). The TCR sequence derives from a man between 18 and 29 years old who had mild COVID-19 (a few samples of this study predate the infection). Cell type and time point are not known.

This CDR3 reads CSAARDREDEQFF. CDR3 DNA sequence: TGCAGTGCCGCTCGAGACAGGGAGGATGAGCAGTTCTTC. The chain combines TRBV20-1 with TRBJ2-1; possible D gene TRBD1, 7 bases. V lost 6 bases to trimming and J lost 8 bases, with 17 bases between them. The germline V gene encodes CDR1 DFQATT and CDR2 SNEGSKA (reference sequence). The CDR3 has 13 amino acids.